This is a list of T cell receptor beta chains from one sample in a study of blood T cell repertoires in COVID-19. Here immunoSEQ multiplex PCR was the method, and the copy in TCRdb shows in-frame clones only, minus some. Of roughly 290,000 clones in the sample, roughly 88% are singletons; the top ten hold more than 4%. Sequencing input: PBMCs or T cells enriched from blood (not recorded which). The receptors shown here come from a woman in her twenties or thirties who had recovered from COVID-19. The CDR3 runs from the conserved cysteine through the conserved F or W. Fields, in order: CDR3 protein, CDR3 DNA, J gene, V gene, D gene, clone size. The D gene is left open where the match is weak. Expanded clones are given a class, and other clones once, few, many or no size at all.

CASSGGTSGGLRSSTDTQYF | TGCGCCAGCAGCGGCGGGACTAGCGGGGGACTTAGATCTAGCACAGATACGCAGTATTTT | TRBJ2-3 | TRBV5-1 | TRBD2 | -
CSVETGVNTGELFF | TGCAGCGTGGAGACAGGGGTAAACACCGGGGAGCTGTTTTTT | TRBJ2-2 | TRBV29-1 | TRBD1 | -
CASNPDRDTHQPQHF | TGTGCCAGTAACCCGGACAGGGACACCCATCAGCCCCAGCATTTT | TRBJ1-5 | TRBV19 | TRBD1 | -
CASRESGLPNTEAFF | TGTGCCAGCAGGGAGTCGGGACTCCCGAACACTGAAGCTTTCTTT | TRBJ1-1 | TRBV2 | - | few
CASCLSLTGGNGYTF | TGTGCCAGCTGCTTATCTCTTACAGGGGGTAATGGCTACACCTTC | TRBJ1-2 | TRBV7-3 | TRBD1 | -
CASRPAPGIMNTEAFF | TGCGCCAGCAGACCTGCGCCAGGGATCATGAACACTGAAGCTTTCTTT | TRBJ1-1 | TRBV5-1 | - | -
CASSQGLTGNLYEQYF | TGCGCCAGCAGCCAAGGCCTGACAGGAAACCTCTACGAGCAGTACTTC | TRBJ2-7 | TRBV4-1 | - | -
CASSFGGDNEQFF | TGCGCCAGCAGCTTCGGCGGGGACAATGAGCAGTTCTTC | TRBJ2-1 | TRBV5-1 | - | -
CASSLLAGTYEQYF | TGTGCCAGCAGTTTATTGGCAGGGACCTACGAGCAGTACTTC | TRBJ2-7 | TRBV27 | - | -
CASRRDRPNYGYTF | TGTGCCAGCAGGCGGGACAGGCCTAACTATGGCTACACCTTC | TRBJ1-2 | TRBV6-6 | TRBD1 | -
CASSSTSAENEKLFF | TGTGCCAGCAGCTCCACGAGCGCAGAGAATGAAAAACTGTTTTTT | TRBJ1-4 | TRBV7-2 | - | -
CAWSEGARSGSQPQHF | TGTGCCTGGAGTGAAGGGGCGCGTTCTGGGTCCCAGCCCCAGCATTTT | TRBJ1-5 | TRBV30 | - | once
CAISSPGLAGGQLSYEQYF | TGTGCCATCAGTTCTCCGGGACTAGCGGGGGGGCAATTATCCTACGAGCAGTACTTC | TRBJ2-7 | TRBV10-3 | TRBD2 | once
CATVQTGTSSLNF | TGTGCCACCGTACAGACAGGGACCTCTTCTTTGAACTTC | TRBJ2-7 | TRBV19 | TRBD1 | once
CASSAVRSENTEAFF | TGTGCCAGCAGCGCCGTTAGAAGCGAGAACACTGAAGCTTTCTTT | TRBJ1-1 | TRBV5-4 | - | -
CASTGQGAYGTNEKLFF | TGCGCCAGCACCGGACAGGGGGCTTATGGAACTAATGAAAAACTGTTTTTT | TRBJ1-4 | TRBV10-2 | TRBD1 | -
CASSGRGASYEQYF | TGTGCCAGCAGTGGCCGGGGGGCCAGCTACGAGCAGTACTTC | TRBJ2-7 | TRBV2 | - | -
CASSYSTPQGRGEPLHF | TGTGCCAGCTCTTATTCCACTCCTCAGGGAAGAGGAGAACCCCTCCACTTT | TRBJ1-6 | TRBV27 | - | -
CASSARTPVEAFF | TGCGCCAGCAGTGCCCGGACACCAGTTGAAGCTTTCTTT | TRBJ1-1 | TRBV10-1 | - | once
CASTTGSLGYTF | TGTGCCAGCACCACAGGGAGTCTTGGCTACACCTTC | TRBJ1-2 | TRBV28 | - | once